The count of the clone carrying this T cell receptor beta chain is one. Its target is unknown. The study excluded patients with uncontrolled infection, other autoimmune disease, pregnancy or lactation. The record originates from a study of T cells in Graves' hyperthyroidism and ophthalmopathy. Study results and caveats: Ophthalmopathy, which appeared later, was predicted by the model a median about 6 months before onset.

RNA transcripts yielded amplified TCR beta CDR3 regions. The HTBI primer set was used in a first-round RT-PCR of the TCR CDR3. TCRdb processed the multiplex PCR reads anew with MiXCR; each CDR3 protein has one entry. Of 300,000 to 400,000 distinct CDR3 sequences listed, roughly 18% are singletons. The source of this sequence is a woman between 50 and 59 years old with Graves' hyperthyroidism. The sequencing input was blood.

The CDR3 is CASSPYGGPTGETQYF. For the CDR3, the DNA is TGTGCCAGCAGCCCCTATGGTGGGCCGACGGGGGAGACCCAGTACTTC. The genes are TRBV5-5 and TRBJ2-5, with D possibly being TRBD2 (5 bases). Germline V gene sequence: CDR1 SGHKS, CDR2 YYEKEE (reference sequence). Trimming removed 4 bases from V and 5 bases from J, with 21 bases in between. There are 16 residues in the CDR3.